These 15 T cell receptor beta chains were all obtained from the same sample, sequenced in a study of tumor-infiltrating lymphocytes in primary liver carcinoma. Germline DNA was also extracted, while the blood RNA originated from unsorted whole blood. A constant-region primer primed TCR beta cDNA synthesis from 400 to 600 ng of total RNA. Libraries of TCR beta came from three nested multiplex PCR rounds with slightly modified ARM-PCR. TRBV1-TRBV30 forward primers paired with a C-beta reverse primer drove the first two PCR rounds, roughly 10 cycles each. TCRdb ran MiXCR on the multiplex PCR reads and lists one entry per CDR3 protein. In the table there are around 330,000 distinct CDR3 sequences, more than 55% of which are singletons. The sequenced sample consisted of peripheral blood. Every receptor here comes from a woman aged 25 to 39 with primary liver carcinoma and hepatitis B virus infection.

About this clonotype: Germline and junction disagree at one end, which may indicate a read error. The chain carries TRBV28 and TRBJ1-3; D ambiguous. The germline V gene encodes CDR1 MDHEN and CDR2 SYDVKM. CDR3 length equals 14 residues. DNA for the CDR3: TGTGCCGGCAGTCCCTCCTACTCTGGAAACACCATATATTTT. Amino acids: CAGSPSYSGNTIYF.

V and J are TRBV4-2 and TRBJ2-3, with 7 bases lining up with TRBD2. CDR3 length: 19 amino acids. CDR1 and CDR2 from the germline V gene are LGHNA and YNFKEQ. With 4 bases clipped from V and 5 bases from J, the junction kept 21 bases outside the gene matches. The CDR3 is CASSPLRGGLVGVRDTQYF. As DNA, the CDR3 is TGTGCCAGCAGCCCCCTGAGGGGCGGACTAGTGGGAGTCAGAGATACGCAGTATTTT.

Turning to this clonotype: This clone may be a read error of a much larger clone one base away. The J gene is TRBJ1-5, the V gene TRBV12-3 or TRBV12-4; a weak D match, TRBD1 (6 bases). The CDR3 is 15 amino acids. Deletions cut 7 bases from V and 2 bases from J, with 15 bases between. CDR3 in amino acids: CASNEGQTGNQPQHF. The CDR3 coding sequence is TGTGCCAGCAATGAAGGACAGACGGGCAATCAGCCCCAGCATTTT.

This clonotype showed up many times. The V and J genes are TRBV14 and TRBJ2-1; 9 bases agree with TRBD2. The J segment lost 7 bases and the V segment lost 8 bases, leaving 12 bases of the junction unmatched. Looked up from germline, CDR1 is SGHDN and CDR2 is FVKESK. The CDR3 totals 15 residues. The CDR3 loop reads CASGSLAGPRNEQFF. The CDR3, as DNA: TGTGCCAGCGGGTCCCTAGCGGGGCCTCGAAATGAGCAGTTCTTC.

This clonotype was found a few times. Since a much larger clone is just one base distant, this may be a read error. The genes are TRBV4-3 and TRBJ2-3; 9 bases agree with TRBD2. The CDR3 runs 14 residues. Germline loops: CDR1 LGHNA, CDR2 YSLEER. This CDR3 reads CVSSQDLPSGAVYF. CDR3 sequence (DNA): TGCGTCAGCAGCCAAGATCTTCCTAGCGGGGCAGTGTATTTT.

This chain uses TRBV6-1 with TRBJ2-7; TRBD2 matches at 7 bases. Looked up from germline, CDR1 is MNHNS and CDR2 is SASEGT. V trimming: 1 base; J trimming: 4 bases; junction bases outside the gene matches: 10. There are 16 residues in the CDR3. The CDR3 is CASSEGGGRFGYEQYF. CDR3 bases: TGTGCCAGCAGTGAAGGTGGCGGGAGATTTGGGTACGAGCAGTACTTC.

A few counts support this clonotype. A clone one base away is much larger, so this may be a read error. This chain uses TRBV11-2 with TRBJ2-2; D perhaps matches TRBD1 (6 bases). This CDR3 is built from 20 residues. CDR1 and CDR2 (germline): SGHAT, FQNNGV. DNA for the CDR3: TGTACCAGCAGCTCCTCACTCAAGATTACAGGGCCCCCGAACACCGGGGAGCTGTTTTTT. This encodes CTSSSSLKITGPPNTGELFF.

The chain carries TRBV4-2 and TRBJ2-7, with TRBD2 matching 9 bases. V gave up 4 bases and J gave up 6 bases; unmatched junction bases: 10. The CDR3 is made up of 15 amino acids. Germline lookup yields CDR1 LGHNA and CDR2 YNFKEQ. Written as DNA, the CDR3 is TGTGCCAGCAGCCGCCAGCGGGAGGCAGTGGGCGAGCAGTACTTC. Its protein product is CASSRQREAVGEQYF.

This clonotype has a handful of counts. The V call is TRBV28, the J call TRBJ1-1; TRBD1 matches 7 bases. CDR1 is MDHEN and CDR2 is SYDVKM in the germline V gene. The ends lost 1 base at V and 5 bases at J; junction bases unmatched: 13. CDR3 length: 17 amino acids. This chain's CDR3 is CASSLLYRGGWRTEAFF. CDR3 DNA sequence: TGTGCCAGCAGTTTATTGTACAGGGGCGGGTGGCGGACTGAAGCTTTCTTT.

V and J are TRBV10-3 and TRBJ1-1; no firm D call. The V gene lost 7 bases and the J gene lost 3 bases, with 12 bases spanning the gap. CDR3 size: 13 residues. Per the germline V gene, CDR1 is ENHRY and CDR2 is SYGVKD. The CDR3 sequence is CAITAGWDTEAFF. The CDR3 DNA reads TGTGCCATCACTGCGGGGTGGGACACTGAAGCTTTCTTT.

The count of this clonotype is one. This may come from a read error, since a much larger clone is one base off. The CDR3 does not close with the conserved phenylalanine or tryptophan, likely indicating a read error. V usage is TRBV6-6 and J usage is TRBJ1-2, with TRBD1 identical over 7 bases. The ends lost 6 bases at V and 5 bases at J; junction bases unmatched: 6. Germline CDR1 and CDR2: MNHNY and SVGAGI (reference sequence). This CDR3 region has 13 residues. The CDR3 coding sequence is TGTGCCAGCAGCTTGGGACAGCCTTATGGCTACACCTCC. Its protein is CASSLGQPYGYTS.

The chain joins TRBV5-5 to TRBJ2-2, with D possibly TRBD1 on 6 matching bases. V was shortened by 7 bases and J by 0 bases, with 10 bases between the two germline ends. The CDR3 runs 14 residues. In germline, CDR1 is SGHKS, CDR2 YYEKEE (reference sequence). The CDR3 loop is CASGQGTNTGELFF. DNA of the CDR3: TGTGCCAGCGGGCAGGGGACGAACACCGGGGAGCTGTTTTTT. Full variable domain (missing parts from reference TRBV5-5 and TRBJ2-2): DAGVTQSPTHLIKTRGQQVTLRCSPISGHKSVSWYQQVLGQGPQFIFQYYEKEERGRGNFPDRFSARQFPNYSSELNVNALLLGDSALYLCASGQGTNTGELFFGEGSRLTVL.

Note on this clonotype: Mismatch with germline at one junction end may stem from a read error. The rearrangement joins TRBV11-3 to TRBJ2-3; the D is unclear. Looked up from germline, CDR1 is SGHNT and CDR2 is YENEEA. CDR3 size: 14 residues. The CDR3 bases are TGTGCCAACAGCTCAGATTGGCAGTCCCCTACGCAGTATTTT. Residues: CANSSDWQSPTQYF.

This clonotype was picked up many times. The rearrangement links TRBV11-1 to TRBJ2-7; the D is unclear. CDR3 length: 13 residues. The germline gives CDR1 SGHAT, CDR2 FQDESV (reference sequence). V was cut by 3 bases and J by 3 bases, with 9 bases left in between. The CDR3 loop reads CASSFGGSYEQYF. The CDR3 DNA follows: TGTGCCAGCAGCTTCGGTGGCAGCTACGAGCAGTACTTC.

This clonotype was recorded once. The chain links TRBV7-9 to TRBJ1-5; the D gene is possibly TRBD1 (6 bases). The CDR3 runs to 15 residues. Germline CDR1 SEHNR, CDR2 FQNEAQ (reference sequence). The V end lost 3 bases, the J end lost 7 bases, and 16 bases lay between the germline ends. The CDR3 DNA reads as TGTGCCAGCAGCTTGGGAACAGGGTTTGGCCAGCCCCAGCATTTT. Translation: CASSLGTGFGQPQHF.